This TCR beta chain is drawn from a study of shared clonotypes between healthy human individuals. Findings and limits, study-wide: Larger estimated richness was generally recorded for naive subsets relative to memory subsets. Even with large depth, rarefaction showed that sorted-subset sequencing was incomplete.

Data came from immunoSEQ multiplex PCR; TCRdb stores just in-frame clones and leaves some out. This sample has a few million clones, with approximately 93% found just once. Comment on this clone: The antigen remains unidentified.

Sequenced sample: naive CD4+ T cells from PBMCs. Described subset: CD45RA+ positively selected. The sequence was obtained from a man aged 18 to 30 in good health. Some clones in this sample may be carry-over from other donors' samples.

This CDR3 reads CASSLAYSEQFF. CDR3 sequence (DNA): TGTGCCAGCAGCTTGGCGTATAGTGAGCAGTTCTTC. The J gene is TRBJ2-1, the V gene TRBV5-4, with D hard to call. Germline V lookup: CDR1 SGHNT, CDR2 YYREEE (reference sequence). V lost 0 bases and J lost 9, with 7 bases in between. This CDR3 is 12 amino acids long.